The present TCR beta chain was sequenced within a study of blood T cells in healthy people across ages. With a J-beta primer mix and a sample-barcoded 5' primer, a second PCR ran about 7 to 12 cycles. Each cDNA molecule, via a template-switch adaptor with 12 random nucleotides, was tagged. TCRdb passed the 5' RACE reads through MiXCR, listing each CDR3 protein once. The data show about 1.4 million distinct CDR3 sequences, with around 55% seen just once and about 6.3% held by the top ten. Germline V gives CDR1 SGHAT, CDR2 FQNNGV. V lost 0 bases and J lost 0, with 12 bases in between. The CDR3 spans 17 residues. With regard to this clonotype: Its antigen is undetermined.

Study conclusions and caveats: Older individuals had lower TCR beta diversity per million T cells (the decline was roughly linear).

Ranging in age from roughly 6 to 100, the donors were healthy Caucasian individuals from Russia. Peripheral blood was drawn, approximately 10 milliliters per donor. Sequencing was carried out using blood. The chain combines TRBV11-2 with TRBJ2-1; D is ambiguous. The source of this sequence is a man younger than 35 in good health. CDR3 loop: CASSLDQAEISYNEQFF. The CDR3 nucleotides are TGTGCCAGCAGCTTAGATCAGGCGGAGATCTCCTACAATGAGCAGTTCTTC.